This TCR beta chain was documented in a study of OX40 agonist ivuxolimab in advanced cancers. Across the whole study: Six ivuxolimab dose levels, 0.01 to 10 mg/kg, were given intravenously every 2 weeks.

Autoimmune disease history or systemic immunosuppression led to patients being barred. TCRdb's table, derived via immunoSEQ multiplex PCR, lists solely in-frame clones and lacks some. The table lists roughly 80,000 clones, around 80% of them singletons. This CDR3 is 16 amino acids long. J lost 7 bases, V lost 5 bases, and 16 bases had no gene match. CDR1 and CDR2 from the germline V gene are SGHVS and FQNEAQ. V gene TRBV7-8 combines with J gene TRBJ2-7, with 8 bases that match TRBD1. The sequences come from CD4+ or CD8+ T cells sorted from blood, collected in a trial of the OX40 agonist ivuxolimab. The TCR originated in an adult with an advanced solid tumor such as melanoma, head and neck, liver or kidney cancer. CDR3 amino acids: CASSPAEGQGAREQYF. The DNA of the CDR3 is TGTGCCAGCAGCCCCGCGGAGGGTCAGGGGGCAAGGGAGCAGTACTTC.